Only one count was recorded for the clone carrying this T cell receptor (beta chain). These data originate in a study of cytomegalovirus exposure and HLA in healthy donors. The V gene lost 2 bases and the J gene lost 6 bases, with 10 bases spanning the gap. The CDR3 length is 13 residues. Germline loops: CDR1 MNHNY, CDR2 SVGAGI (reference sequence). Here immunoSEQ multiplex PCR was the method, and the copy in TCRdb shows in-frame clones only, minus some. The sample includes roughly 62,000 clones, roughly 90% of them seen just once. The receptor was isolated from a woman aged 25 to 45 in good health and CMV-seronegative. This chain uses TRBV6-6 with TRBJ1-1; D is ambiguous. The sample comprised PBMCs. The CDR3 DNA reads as TGTGCCAGCAGTTACGCCGGGTCTTCTGAAGCTTTCTTT. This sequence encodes CASSYAGSSEAFF.